The 23 T cell receptor beta chains given below trace back to one sample, sequenced in a study of graft-versus-host responses after intestinal transplantation. These receptors lack a known antigen. Produced via immunoSEQ multiplex PCR; TCRdb's table is partial and in-frame only. The table records roughly 85,000 clones, 75% to 95% of them present only once. Material: unstimulated CD8+ T cells sorted from spleen or lymph node cells, obtained before transplant. The receptors stem from a human donor who was the organ donor for an intestinal transplant.

The chain links TRBV2 to TRBJ2-1, with 8 bases fitting TRBD2. Germline CDR1 and CDR2: SNHLY and FYNNEI. Trimming at V came to 8 bases and at J to 5 bases, leaving 5 bases not matched to a gene. This CDR3 comprises 13 residues. DNA of the CDR3: TGTGCCAGCGTGGGACTAGGGAACAATGAGCAGTTCTTC. This encodes CASVGLGNNEQFF.

The V and J genes are TRBV5-6 and TRBJ2-2; D is unclear. CDR3 length: 16 amino acids. Trimming shortened V by 2 bases and J by 2 bases, and 13 bases separated the two germline ends. Germline lookup yields CDR1 SGHDT and CDR2 YYEEEE. The DNA of the CDR3 is TGTGCCAGCAGCTTAGTTTGGGCCGTAAACACCGGGGAGCTGTTTTTT. Residues: CASSLVWAVNTGELFF.

The chain joins TRBV5-6 to TRBJ1-5; 8 bases map to TRBD1. V lost 4 bases to trimming and J lost 2 bases; unmatched junction nucleotides: 5. The germline CDR1 and CDR2 sequences are SGHDT and YYEEEE. There are 15 residues in the CDR3. CDR3 DNA sequence: TGTGCCAGCAGCAGTGGACAGGGAGGCAATCAGCCCCAGCATTTT. This gives the protein CASSSGQGGNQPQHF.

The V call is TRBV18, the J call TRBJ2-7, with D possibly TRBD1 on 5 matching bases. V dropped 6 bases and J dropped 4 bases, with 13 bases sitting between them. Looked up from germline, CDR1 is KGHSH and CDR2 is LQKENI. The CDR3 is 13 residues long. CDR3 sequence reads: CASSTDGAYEQYF. The CDR3, as DNA: TGTGCCAGCTCGACAGATGGGGCTTACGAGCAGTACTTC.

The chain couples TRBV27 to TRBJ1-3; no firm D call. The length of the CDR3 is 15 residues. Germline assignment: CDR1 MNHEY and CDR2 SMNVEV (reference sequence). With 0 bases removed from V and 4 bases from J, the gap between germline ends came to 10 bases. The CDR3 loop is CASSLSAATGNTIYF. CDR3 bases: TGTGCCAGCAGTTTATCGGCGGCTACCGGAAACACCATATATTTT.

The sample holds a few counts of this clone. At one end, the junction sequence differs from germline, possibly due to a read error. V gene TRBV7-7 combines with J gene TRBJ2-7; TRBD1 matches at 7 bases. The CDR3 totals 14 residues. From germline, CDR1 is SSHAT and CDR2 FNYEAQ (reference sequence). CDR3 residues: CASSLGDSSYEQYF. Here the CDR3 DNA reads TGTGCTAGCAGCTTAGGGGACAGCTCCTACGAGCAGTACTTC.

The chain couples TRBV27 to TRBJ2-1, with 7 bases that match TRBD2. The trim removed 5 bases at V and 0 bases at J, leaving 7 bases unmatched. CDR1 MNHEY and CDR2 SMNVEV come from the germline V gene (reference sequence). The CDR3 contains 16 residues. Here the CDR3 reads CASSLLADPSYNEQFF. As DNA, the CDR3 is TGTGCCAGCAGTCTCCTAGCGGACCCCTCCTACAATGAGCAGTTCTTC.

This chain joins TRBV5-6 and TRBJ2-7; D not certain. V was shortened by 0 bases and J by 4 bases, with 8 bases between the two germline ends. CDR1 and CDR2 from the germline V gene are SGHDT and YYEEEE. This CDR3 is 13 amino acids long. DNA of the CDR3: TGTGCCAGCAGCTTGGCGATGATGTACGAGCAGTACTTC. It specifies CASSLAMMYEQYF.

The chain is built from TRBV10-1 and TRBJ2-4; no reliable D call. Trimming removed 3 bases at V and 0 bases at J, with 18 bases between. The CDR3 covers 18 residues. Germline CDR1 reads WNHNN; CDR2 reads SYGVQD (reference sequence). Here the CDR3 DNA reads TGCGCCAGCAGTGAACTGAGGAAGTCTCTTATAGCCAAAAACATTCAGTACTTC. Translating it yields CASSELRKSLIAKNIQYF.

The chain carries TRBV19 and TRBJ1-2; D call uncertain. The germline V gene has CDR1 LNHDA and CDR2 SQIVND (reference sequence). The germline V and J ends were trimmed by 7 bases and 5 bases, with 20 bases remaining between them. The CDR3 is 15 amino acids. The CDR3 nucleotides read TGTGCCAGTACCACCTACCCGTCGCCCTGGTATGGCTACACCTTC. Amino acid sequence: CASTTYPSPWYGYTF.

The CDR3 region has the DNA TGTGCCAGCAGTTACTCCCCCGGGGGCGAGCAGTACTTC. Its protein is CASSYSPGGEQYF. The V and J genes are TRBV6-5 and TRBJ2-7, with D tentatively TRBD2 (6 bases). V lost 0 bases, J lost 6 bases, and 9 bases lay in between. Germline assignment: CDR1 MNHEY and CDR2 SVGAGI. This CDR3 has 13 residues.

The chain employs TRBV5-1 and TRBJ1-1, with D possibly matching TRBD1 (6 bases). With 4 bases removed from V and 3 bases from J, the gap between germline ends came to 25 bases. CDR3 length: 18 residues. Germline loops: CDR1 SGHRS, CDR2 YFSETQ. The chain's CDR3 is CASSPPTGGGRVDTEAFF. DNA of the CDR3: TGCGCCAGCAGCCCTCCAACGGGGGGGGGCAGGGTCGACACTGAAGCTTTCTTT.

This sequence joins TRBV7-6 and TRBJ2-3; D is perhaps TRBD1 (5 bases). The CDR3 is 16 amino acids. Germline V gene sequence: CDR1 SGHVS, CDR2 FNYEAQ. V was clipped by 5 bases and J by 2 bases, with 17 bases between them. CDR3 nucleotides: TGTGCCAGCAGCCGTTGGGGCGAGACCTACACAGATACGCAGTATTTT. Translation gives CASSRWGETYTDTQYF.

The chain couples TRBV2 to TRBJ1-3; 10 bases match TRBD1. Unmatched junction bases numbered 6, after V lost 3 bases and J lost 1 base. Per germline, CDR1 SNHLY and CDR2 FYNNEI. This CDR3 region has 17 residues. The CDR3 protein is CASSDGTGELSGNTIYF. As DNA, the CDR3 is TGTGCCAGCAGTGACGGGACAGGGGAGCTTTCTGGAAACACCATATATTTT.

The chain combines TRBV19 with TRBJ2-3; D perhaps matches TRBD1 (5 bases). CDR3 length equals 15 residues. V lost 3 bases and J 5 bases, leaving 15 bases between the germline ends. Per the germline V gene, CDR1 is LNHDA and CDR2 is SQIVND (reference sequence). CDR3: CASSIFGKGLDTQYF. The CDR3 nucleotides are TGTGCCAGTAGTATCTTTGGGAAGGGGTTAGATACGCAGTATTTT.

The chain uses TRBV7-3 and TRBJ1-2; D may be TRBD1 (6 bases). The CDR3 sequence is 14 residues long. The V and J ends lost 0 bases and 4 bases respectively, with 9 bases between them. Germline CDR1 SGHTA, CDR2 FQGTGA. Here the CDR3 reads CASSLTGGGYGYTF. The CDR3, as DNA: TGTGCCAGCAGCTTAACAGGGGGTGGCTATGGCTACACCTTC. Full variable domain (rest looked up from reference TRBV7-3 and TRBJ1-2): GAGVSQTPSNKVTEKGKYVELRCDPISGHTALYWYRQSLGQGPEFLIYFQGTGAADDSGLPNDRFFAVRPEGSVSTLKIQRTERGDSAVYLCASSLTGGGYGYTFGSGTRLTVV.

The V and J genes are TRBV7-9 and TRBJ1-1; D gene ambiguous. V was cut by 0 bases and J by 3 bases, with 8 bases left in between. The CDR3 sequence is 14 residues long. In germline, CDR1 is SEHNR, CDR2 FQNEAQ (reference sequence). CDR3 residues: CASSLAGGYTEAFF. CDR3 sequence (DNA): TGTGCCAGCAGCTTAGCAGGTGGTTACACTGAAGCTTTCTTT.

This clone was seen a single time. This sequence joins TRBV5-4 and TRBJ2-7, with 10 bases aligning to TRBD2. V trimming: 7 bases; J trimming: 4 bases; junction bases outside the gene matches: 11. Germline V gene sequence: CDR1 SGHNT, CDR2 YYREEE (reference sequence). The CDR3 consists of 15 residues. The CDR3 nucleotides are TGTGCCAGCCACCCTTACAGCGGGAGGGTGTACGAGCAGTACTTC. It yields the protein CASHPYSGRVYEQYF.

V and J are TRBV7-3 and TRBJ2-1, with D possibly TRBD1 on 5 matching bases. Trimming removed 2 bases from V and 10 bases from J, with 18 bases in between. This CDR3 is 15 amino acids long. Per germline, CDR1 SGHTA and CDR2 FQGTGA. The CDR3 here is CASSLERMGPFEQFF. The CDR3 DNA reads TGTGCCAGCAGCTTAGAGAGAATGGGGCCATTCGAGCAGTTCTTC. Using reference TRBV7-3 and TRBJ2-1 for the parts outside the CDR3, the full variable domain is GAGVSQTPSNKVTEKGKYVELRCDPISGHTALYWYRQSLGQGPEFLIYFQGTGAADDSGLPNDRFFAVRPEGSVSTLKIQRTERGDSAVYLCASSLERMGPFEQFFGPGTRLTVL.

Comment on this clone: This CDR3 is also generated by other DNA sequences in the sample. V and J are TRBV5-1 and TRBJ2-7; D ambiguous. CDR3 size: 12 residues. Trimming took 0 bases from V and 4 from J, leaving 5 bases between them. Germline CDR1 SGHRS, CDR2 YFSETQ. CDR3 bases: TGCGCCAGCAGCTTGGTAGGGTACGAGCAGTACTTC. Translated, it gives CASSLVGYEQYF.

The chain couples TRBV5-1 to TRBJ2-7; no clear D. The V end was cut by 0 bases, the J end by 2 bases, with 3 bases between. The CDR3 totals 12 residues. Looked up from germline, CDR1 is SGHRS and CDR2 is YFSETQ. The CDR3: CASSLAPYEQYF. The CDR3 DNA follows: TGCGCCAGCAGCTTGGCCCCCTACGAGCAGTACTTC.

The chain recombines TRBV19 with TRBJ1-1; possibly TRBD1 for D (6 bases). V gave up 3 bases and J gave up 8 bases, with 10 bases separating them. The CDR3 is made up of 12 amino acids. In germline, CDR1 is LNHDA, CDR2 SQIVND (reference sequence). Here the CDR3 DNA reads TGTGCCAGTAGTATGGGGGGCGCGGAAGCTTTCTTT. Protein sequence: CASSMGGAEAFF.

V and J are TRBV6-5 and TRBJ2-7; no clear D gene. Germline lookup yields CDR1 MNHEY and CDR2 SVGAGI. Trimming cost V 5 bases and J 7 bases, with 15 bases left between them. The CDR3 sequence is 13 residues long. This chain's CDR3 is CASSEAMALEQYF. The CDR3 nucleotides are TGTGCCAGCAGTGAAGCGATGGCCCTAGAGCAGTACTTC.